Here is one TCR beta chain with its context. The CDR3 covers 14 residues. Trimming pared 6 bases from V and 8 bases from J, leaving 20 bases between. In germline, CDR1 is SGHNT, CDR2 YYREEE (reference sequence). This record comes from a study of OX40 agonist ivuxolimab in advanced cancers. Measured with immunoSEQ multiplex PCR; TCRdb has only the in-frame clones, and not every one. This table holds tens of thousands of clones, roughly 87% found once. The source is an adult with an advanced solid tumor such as melanoma, head and neck, liver or kidney cancer. The sequencing used CD4+ or CD8+ T cells sorted from blood, collected in a trial of the OX40 agonist ivuxolimab. This rearrangement joins TRBV5-4 to TRBJ1-1; tentatively, D is TRBD1 (5 bases). Written as DNA, the CDR3 is TGTGCCAGCAATCAACGAGGGAGAGGGACCGAAGCTTTCTTT. Translated: CASNQRGRGTEAFF.